This TCR beta chain was identified during a study of T cell responses to AZD1222 COVID-19 vaccine. Points on this clone: Its antigen is still unknown.

The CDR3 spans 13 residues. V was cut by 4 bases and J by 3 bases, with 9 bases left in between. Germline CDR1 is LGHNA and CDR2 is YNFKEQ. Study-level points and caveats: Spike was spanned by vaccine-associated CD4 TCRs, which were dominant at 160-218 and 743-854. Seropositive status at baseline applied to only five or six AZD1222 recipients.

TCRdb's table, derived via immunoSEQ multiplex PCR, lists solely in-frame clones and lacks some. Of about 180,000 clones in the sample, around 90% were seen once. The TCR originated in an adult in good health. Sample: peripheral blood, taken on day 0 of AZD1222 vaccination. The chain carries TRBV4-2 and TRBJ1-1; D remains ambiguous. CDR3 loop: CASSRQQHTEAFF. The CDR3 DNA follows: TGTGCCAGCAGCCGGCAGCAGCACACTGAAGCTTTCTTT.